These 10 T cell receptor beta chains share one sample of origin, sequenced in a study of blood T cell repertoires in COVID-19. Assay used: immunoSEQ multiplex PCR; TCRdb lists only in-frame clones, some missing. The repertoire holds tens of thousands of clones, with 85% as singletons. Sequencing used peripheral blood. All receptors come from a human donor in a cohort sampled during active COVID-19.

Written as DNA, the CDR3 is TGTGCCATCAGCCCCCAACTTGACAGGGCCCAAGAGCAGTACTTC. It encodes CAISPQLDRAQEQYF. The chain carries TRBV10-3 and TRBJ2-7; 7 nucleotides agree with TRBD1. Trimming removed 6 bases from V and 7 bases from J; junction bases left unmatched: 15. The CDR3 consists of 15 residues. The germline V gene encodes CDR1 ENHRY and CDR2 SYGVKD.

V and J are TRBV5-1 and TRBJ2-7; 14 nucleotides agree with TRBD2. CDR1 and CDR2 (germline): SGHRS, YFSETQ. V shed 4 bases and J 2 bases; nucleotides not matched to a gene: 5. The CDR3 consists of 16 residues. CDR3: CASSPGTSGGTYEQYF. CDR3 sequence (DNA): TGCGCCAGCAGCCCGGGGACTAGCGGGGGTACCTACGAGCAGTACTTC.

The chain recombines TRBV19 with TRBJ2-7; 11 nucleotides agree with TRBD2. In germline, CDR1 is LNHDA, CDR2 SQIVND (reference sequence). This CDR3 spans 15 amino acids. With 6 bases clipped from V and 1 base from J, the junction kept 5 bases outside the gene matches. The CDR3 loop is CASRIGTSGSYEQYF. The CDR3 DNA is TGTGCCAGTAGGATCGGGACTAGCGGATCCTACGAGCAGTACTTC.

The V gene is TRBV2, the J gene TRBJ2-3; a weak D match, TRBD2 (5 bases). Germline V CDR1 and CDR2: SNHLY, FYNNEI. The V gene lost 7 bases and the J gene lost 2 bases, with 13 bases spanning the gap. CDR3 length equals 14 residues. As DNA, the CDR3 is TGTGCCAGCACGGAGGCCCTTCCCACAGATACGCAGTATTTT. Translating gives CASTEALPTDTQYF.

This clone has a single count. Other DNA sequences of this sample code for an identical CDR3. V usage is TRBV7-9 and J usage is TRBJ2-1, with TRBD2 matching over 9 bases. Unmatched junction bases numbered 12, after V lost 5 bases and J lost 1 base. The germline CDR1 and CDR2 sequences are SEHNR and FQNEAQ (reference sequence). This CDR3 comprises 18 residues. The CDR3 here is CASSNRGRGGSSYNEQFF. The CDR3 DNA reads as TGTGCCAGCAGCAATCGTGGGCGGGGGGGAAGTTCCTACAATGAGCAGTTCTTC.

The chain has TRBV9 and TRBJ2-1, with 9 positions matching TRBD2. CDR3 length: 14 residues. J gave up 5 bases and V 3 bases, and 3 bases lay outside the gene matches. Germline CDR1 and CDR2: SGDLS and YYNGEE. CDR3 sequence: CASSASGVDNEQFF. Written as DNA, the CDR3 is TGTGCCAGCAGCGCTAGCGGGGTTGACAATGAGCAGTTCTTC.

This sequence joins TRBV18 and TRBJ2-1; the match to TRBD2 covers 8 bases. V shed 6 bases and J 0 bases; nucleotides not matched to a gene: 7. Germline lookup yields CDR1 KGHSH and CDR2 LQKENI. This CDR3 spans 16 amino acids. In nucleotides, the CDR3 is TGTGCCAGCTCGATCGCCACTAGCGGCTCCTACAATGAGCAGTTCTTC. Encoded protein: CASSIATSGSYNEQFF.

The gene calls are TRBV28 and TRBJ1-2; perhaps TRBD1 as D (6 bases). CDR3 length: 13 amino acids. Trimming took off 7 bases at V and 8 bases at J, with 17 bases between the two ends. Germline V gene lookup returns CDR1 MDHEN and CDR2 SYDVKM. CDR3 protein: CASTPRRGHGYTF. The CDR3 nucleotides are TGTGCCAGCACCCCCCGGCGGGGGCACGGCTACACCTTC.

The rearrangement joins TRBV2 to TRBJ1-2; the D gene is possibly TRBD1 (5 bases). The ends were cut back, 5 bases at V and 6 bases at J, with 7 bases in the middle. The CDR3 sequence is 11 residues long. Per germline, CDR1 SNHLY and CDR2 FYNNEI. The CDR3 DNA reads as TGTGCCAGCAGTCGGGGGAATGGCTACACCTTC. Its translation: CASSRGNGYTF.

The genes are TRBV10-2 and TRBJ2-7; possible D gene TRBD1, 6 bases. This CDR3 contains 14 residues. Trimming removed 10 bases at V and 2 bases at J, with 18 bases between. Germline CDR1 reads WSHSY; CDR2 reads SAAADI. Here the CDR3 DNA reads TGCGCCACCCACCCCAGGGGACCGACCTACGAGCAGTACTTC. Its translation: CATHPRGPTYEQYF.